A selection of T cell receptor beta chains follows, all from one sample in a study of beta chain features in type 1 diabetes. Generated by immunoSEQ multiplex PCR, the TCRdb table keeps only in-frame clones and is missing some. In the table there are under 350,000 clones, approximately 24% of which are singletons. Sample: naive CD4+ T cells from blood. Receptor source: a woman aged 30 to 39 with type 1 diabetes. CDR3s include the opening cysteine and the closing phenylalanine or tryptophan. D genes are given only for firm matches. The listing skips clone size in some rows; elsewhere it reads once, few, many or a size class.

J gene,CDR3 length,V gene,clone size,D gene,CDR3 protein,CDR3 DNA
TRBJ2-3,14,TRBV28,.,TRBD2,CATRSGVGTDTQYF,TGTGCCACCCGCAGCGGGGTGGGCACAGATACGCAGTATTTT
TRBJ2-7,15,TRBV19,few,TRBD2,CASSPRTSGTYEQYF,TGTGCCAGTAGTCCTCGGACTAGCGGGACTTACGAGCAGTACTTC
TRBJ1-5,16,TRBV29-1,.,.,CSVQWQQGDSNQPQHF,TGCAGCGTTCAATGGCAACAGGGCGACAGCAATCAGCCCCAGCATTTT
TRBJ2-7,14,TRBV28,.,.,CASRMTGRNYEQYF,TGTGCCAGCAGGATGACAGGTAGAAATTACGAGCAGTACTTC
TRBJ1-4,13,TRBV5-4,few,.,CASQGDDNEKLFF,TGTGCCAGCCAAGGGGATGATAATGAAAAACTGTTTTTT
TRBJ2-2,12,TRBV25-1,.,.,CASGSDTGELFF,TGTGCCAGCGGCAGCGACACCGGGGAGCTGTTTTTT
TRBJ2-1,13,TRBV27,.,.,CASSSYSTRDQFF,TGTGCCAGCAGCTCTTACAGTACTCGGGATCAGTTCTTC
TRBJ2-6,17,TRBV4-1,.,TRBD1,CASSQDGQGRTTNVLTF,TGCGCCAGCAGCCAAGATGGACAGGGGAGGACGACCAACGTCCTGACTTTC
TRBJ1-2,12,TRBV2,few,TRBD1,CASSGTAYGYTF,TGTGCCAGCAGCGGGACAGCTTATGGCTACACCTTC
TRBJ2-1,15,TRBV9,.,.,CASSVDGGSHNEQFF,TGTGCCAGCAGCGTAGACGGCGGTAGCCACAATGAGCAGTTCTTC
TRBJ2-6,20,TRBV14,few,.,CASSQGLVGAAPSGANVLTF,TGTGCCAGCAGCCAAGGATTGGTAGGGGCAGCACCATCTGGGGCCAACGTCCTGACTTTC
TRBJ1-2,15,TRBV29-1,few,TRBD1,CSVDKDRNSNYGYTF,TGCAGCGTTGACAAGGACAGGAACTCAAACTATGGCTACACCTTC